This record looks at one T cell receptor (beta chain) sequence and its context. This clone was found a few times. What antigen it recognizes has not been identified. One base away there is no much larger clone; base qualities are not given. The sample comes from a study of shared T cell receptors in the human thymus (dated by TCRdb to about 2021). Background on the whole study: The study investigated the way shared, self-reactive T-cell receptor alpha chains are produced in the human thymus.

Library preparation employed the immunoSEQ multiplex PCR assay. Not all clones reach the TCRdb copy of this immuneACCESS table, which keeps in-frame sequences only. Checked studies attribute under half of the gap to unresolved V genes and leave the rest unexplained. This sample comprises approximately 400,000 clones, roughly 94% of them detected only once. The top ten clones comprise 0.015% to 0.025% of the sample. Including cysteine and phenylalanine, the CDR3 has 12 amino acids. CDR3 DNA only is kept here, 36 bases in frame from base 1. CDR1 and CDR2 were assigned from the germline V gene as MDHEN and SYDVKM. V is cut by 4 bases and J by 8 bases, and the space between the germline ends is 8 bases.

The V and J segments used are TRBV28 and TRBJ1-4, with the D gene not clear enough to name. The sequence was collected from a human donor. Sequenced sample: thymocytes. The CDR3 protein is CASSCEEEKLFF. The nucleotide sequence reads as follows: TGTGCCAGCAGTTGCGAAGAGGAAAAACTGTTTTTT.